This T cell receptor beta chain was found in a study of tumor-infiltrating lymphocytes in primary liver carcinoma listed by TCRdb under 2017. Regarding the complete study: Of the five patients (three men and two women, aged 30 to 69 years), four had hepatocellular carcinoma and one had combined HCC and intrahepatic cholangiocarcinoma. Technical replicate repertoires showed high reproducibility, with mean shared-clone rates around 0.9 and correlation coefficients above 0.95. Tumors of the five patients were stage T1-T3 N0M0 with maximum diameters of roughly 4.2 to 11 cm. A total of approximately 35 specimens from 5 patients underwent TCRbeta repertoire sequencing, comprising 25 or so tumor regions, 5 adjacent noncancerous liver tissues and 5 peripheral blood samples. For each liver tumor, the study sampled five regions along with adjacent normal tissue and blood, and applied TCRbeta repertoire sequencing, expression microarrays and whole-exome sequencing. Each sample produced about 3.5 to 8 million productive TCRbeta reads, and read depth showed no significant difference between tissue types. Agilent mRNA microarray profiling was performed on the roughly 25 tumor region samples to relate TCRbeta repertoire diversity to the local molecular phenotype.

CDR1 and CDR2 are read off the germline V gene as SQVTM and ANQGSEA. Reading from cysteine to phenylalanine, the CDR3 counts 15 amino acids. To note about this clonotype: Its antigen is still unknown. It is unclear where the CDR3 begins or ends on the DNA, so no DNA is shown, and the CDR3 is as TCRdb lists it.

Starting from roughly 540 ng total RNA, TCRbeta-specific cDNA was produced by reverse transcription with a constant-region primer and ProtoScript II reverse transcriptase. Three nested multiplex PCR rounds, following a slightly modified ARM-PCR procedure, were used to build the TCRbeta libraries. The first two PCR rounds used multiplex TRBV1-TRBV30 forward primers with a Cbeta reverse primer, each for roughly 11 cycles. A final 25-cycle PCR with Deep VentR polymerase added sample barcodes and Illumina adapters. Before sequencing, amplicons of 200-500 bp were gel-purified using a QIAquick gel extraction kit. TCRbeta amplicons were sequenced on an Illumina HiSeq 2500 with 250-bp paired-end reads. Per the authors' processing: Reads were quality-trimmed with Trimmomatic v0.33, and paired reads were merged with FLASH v1.2.11 to recover full CDR3 sequences. MiGEC v1.2.1b assigned V, D and J germline segments to the rearranged TCRbeta sequences. Clonotype statistics, along with Shannon-Wiener diversity indices, were calculated using VDJtools v1.0.0. To reduce sampling bias, subsequent analyses other than the diversity analysis used only the 250 most abundant clonotypes in each sample. TCRdb trimmed public reads at Q25 via fastp, called clones via MiXCR and kept in-frame beta chains. For every CDR3 protein sequence, its rows merge into one entry that carries the most common genes and DNA. The V and J calls were not made by the authors but by TCRdb's processing. Within this sample are fewer than 200,000 distinct CDR3 sequences, with 85% of them counted one time only. The ten largest clones represent 15% to 20% of the sample.

Without any cell sorting, total RNA and DNA were extracted together from 20-30 mg of bulk tissue using the AllPrep DNA/RNA mini kit. Roughly five patients with histopathologically diagnosed primary liver carcinoma underwent surgical resection in China between late 2015 and March 2016. At the time of sampling, the patients were treatment-naive and had chronic HBV infection. Five spatially separated regions were sampled from each tumor: the superior, inferior, left-lateral and right-lateral poles, plus the tumor centre. Histological examination found more than 75% viable tumor cells in every tumor sample. Each fresh piece of tumor and adjacent tissue was cut in two, with one half stored in RNAlater at -80 degrees C and the other half sent for histology. Summary of the overall study and its limitations: Because the samples were bulk and unsorted, CD4+ and CD8+ T cell repertoires could not be compared. The study included only five patients, and the authors note findings should be validated in a larger study. Repertoire overlap was found to be higher between tumor regions (mean roughly 35%) than between tumor-adjacent (approximately 17%) or tumor-blood (14%) pairs, consistent with antigen-driven expansion. Compared with blood, tumors had a significantly larger share of the repertoire taken up by the top 250 clones (p = 0.039). Because sequencing covered only the TCR beta chain and unpaired alpha chains were not captured, true repertoire diversity is likely underestimated. Only about 7.5-25% of top clones were present in all five regions of a tumor, suggesting spatial heterogeneity of tumor-infiltrating T cells.

The V and J segments used are TRBV29-1 and TRBJ2-3; no check of the table's D call, TRBD2, against the DNA was made. The sample was tumor tissue from primary liver carcinoma. The sequence came from a man between 35 and 55 years old with primary liver carcinoma and hepatitis B virus infection. CDR3 loop: CSVWASGSWKDTQCF.